There are a few counts of the clone carrying this TCR beta chain. Its antigen is not identified. This entry comes from a study of read filtering for tumor transcriptome and immune sequencing. Turning to the study itself: Transcriptome libraries were built from DNase-treated RNA. Per sample, TCR-region reads ranged about 4.05 to 10.27 million by IR-seq, about 80 to 1,400 by RNA-seq. Whole-study findings and limits: Single-read clonotypes: 80% to 90% of IR-seq clonotypes (roughly 4% of reads), about 75% of RNA-seq clonotypes (under 50% of reads). Correlation between methods rose after single-read clonotypes were removed.

Molecular barcoded adaptors covering alpha/delta and beta/gamma chains were used on 400 ng RNA. From the reads, TCRdb called clonotypes with MiXCR, one entry per CDR3 protein. Of around 50,000 distinct CDR3 sequences listed, around 20% are singletons. V lost 1 base to trimming and J lost 3 bases, with 13 bases between them. The CDR3 is 16 amino acids. Germline values: CDR1 SNHLY, CDR2 FYNNEI. The receptor was isolated from a donor aged 40 or older with multiple myeloma. The sample comprised a population of CD138-negative cells sorted from bone marrow. The rearrangement uses TRBV2 and TRBJ1-5; D remains ambiguous. The DNA for the CDR3 is TGTGCCAGCAGTGAAGTCACTAGTGGCAACAATCAGCCCCAGCATTTT. Protein sequence: CASSEVTSGNNQPQHF.